This passage covers 5 T cell receptor beta chains from one sample sequenced in a study of T cells after yellow fever vaccination. In TCRdb, the 5' RACE reads were re-called with MiXCR into one record per CDR3 protein. This table holds just under 600,000 distinct CDR3 sequences, 13% found once. The material was PBMCs, obtained on the day of the yellow fever booster vaccination. The receptors were gathered from a man aged 25-45 years who received the YFV17D yellow fever vaccine.

This clonotype was counted between two and nine times. This sequence joins TRBV9 and TRBJ2-3, with 14 bases that match TRBD2. The CDR3 consists of 19 residues. Trimming took 2 bases from V and 1 from J; bases not matched to a gene: 9. Germline V gene data show CDR1 as SGDLS and CDR2 as YYNGEE. CDR3 in amino acids: CASSVGLAGVTVGTDTQYF. DNA for the CDR3: TGTGCCAGCAGCGTGGGACTAGCGGGAGTTACGGTGGGCACAGATACGCAGTATTTT. The full variable domain, its missing parts supplied by reference TRBV9 and TRBJ2-3, is DSGVTQTPKHLITATGQRVTLRCSPRSGDLSVYWYQQSLDQGLQFLIQYYNGEERAKGNILERFSAQQFPDLHSELNLSSLELGDSALYFCASSVGLAGVTVGTDTQYFGPGTRLTVL.

This clonotype was found a few times. The gene calls are TRBV6-2 or TRBV6-3 and TRBJ2-7, with 10 bases identical to TRBD2. This CDR3 region has 17 residues. The V and J ends lost 5 bases and 1 base, in that order; junction bases with no gene match: 11. Germline loops: CDR1 MNHEY, CDR2 SVGEGT. The CDR3 sequence is CASSATHWTSGSYEQYF. The CDR3 DNA sequence: TGTGCCAGCAGTGCTACACATTGGACTAGCGGATCCTACGAGCAGTACTTC.

The V and J genes are TRBV7-8 and TRBJ1-1, with D tentatively TRBD1 (6 bases). The CDR3 runs to 15 residues. V gave up 3 bases and J gave up 7 bases, with 18 bases separating them. Per the germline V gene, CDR1 is SGHVS and CDR2 is FQNEAQ. CDR3 in amino acids: CASSFSRGRGHEAFF. The CDR3 nucleotides read TGTGCCAGCAGCTTTTCTAGAGGGCGGGGGCATGAAGCTTTCTTT.

The J gene is TRBJ2-3, the V gene TRBV24-1; TRBD2 agrees at 12 bases. The CDR3 has 17 residues. The germline V gene has CDR1 KGHDR and CDR2 SFDVKD. With V trimmed by 3 bases and J by 2 bases, 5 bases remained unmatched. CDR3 sequence reads: CATSDAGLAGSTDTQYF. The CDR3, as DNA: TGTGCCACCAGTGATGCCGGACTAGCGGGATCCACAGATACGCAGTATTTT.

This clonotype was found a few times. The chain combines TRBV11-2 with TRBJ2-5, with 12 bases aligning to TRBD2. This CDR3 is built from 15 residues. Germline CDR1 reads SGHAT; CDR2 reads FQNNGV. V shed 5 bases, J shed 5 bases, and the junction held 6 bases outside the gene matches. The CDR3 here is CASSTTSGSVETQYF. CDR3 sequence (DNA): TGTGCCAGCAGCACGACTAGCGGGAGTGTGGAGACCCAGTACTTC.